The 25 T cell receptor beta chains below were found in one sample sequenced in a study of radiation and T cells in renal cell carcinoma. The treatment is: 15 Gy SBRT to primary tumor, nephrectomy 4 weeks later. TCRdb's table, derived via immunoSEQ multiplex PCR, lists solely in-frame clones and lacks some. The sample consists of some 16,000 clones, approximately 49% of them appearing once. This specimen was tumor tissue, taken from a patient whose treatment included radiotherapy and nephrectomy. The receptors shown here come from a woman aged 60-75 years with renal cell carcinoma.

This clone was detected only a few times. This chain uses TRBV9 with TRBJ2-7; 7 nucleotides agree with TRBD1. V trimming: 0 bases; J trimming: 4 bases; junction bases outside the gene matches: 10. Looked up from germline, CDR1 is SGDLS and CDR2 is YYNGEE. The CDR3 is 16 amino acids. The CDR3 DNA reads TGTGCCAGCAGCGTAGCTACAGGGGCCTCTGCTTACGAGCAGTACTTC. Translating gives CASSVATGASAYEQYF.

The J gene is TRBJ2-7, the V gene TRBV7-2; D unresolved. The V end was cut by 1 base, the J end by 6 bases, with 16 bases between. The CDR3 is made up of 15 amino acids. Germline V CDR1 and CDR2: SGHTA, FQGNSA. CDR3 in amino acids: CASSLVGQPSGEQYF. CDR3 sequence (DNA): TGTGCCAGCAGCTTAGTCGGGCAGCCCTCTGGCGAGCAGTACTTC.

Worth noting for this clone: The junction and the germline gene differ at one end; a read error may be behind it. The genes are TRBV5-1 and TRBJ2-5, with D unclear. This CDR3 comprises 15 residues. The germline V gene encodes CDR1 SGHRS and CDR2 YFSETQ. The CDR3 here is CASSPPFTDQETQYF. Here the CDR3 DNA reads TGTGCCAGCAGTCCCCCTTTTACCGACCAAGAGACCCAGTACTTC.

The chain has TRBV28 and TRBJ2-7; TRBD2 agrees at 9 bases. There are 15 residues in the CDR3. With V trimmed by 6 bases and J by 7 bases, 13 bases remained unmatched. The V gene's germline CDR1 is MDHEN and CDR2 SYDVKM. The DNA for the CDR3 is TGTGCCAGCAGCCCCCGGGTAGCGGGAGTGGGGGAGCAGTACTTC. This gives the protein CASSPRVAGVGEQYF.

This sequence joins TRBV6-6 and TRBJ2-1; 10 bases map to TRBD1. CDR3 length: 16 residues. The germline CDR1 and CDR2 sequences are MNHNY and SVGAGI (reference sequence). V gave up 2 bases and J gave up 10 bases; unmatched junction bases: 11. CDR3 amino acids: CASSYADRGLTGEQFF. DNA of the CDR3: TGTGCCAGCAGTTACGCTGACAGGGGGCTTACGGGAGAGCAGTTCTTC.

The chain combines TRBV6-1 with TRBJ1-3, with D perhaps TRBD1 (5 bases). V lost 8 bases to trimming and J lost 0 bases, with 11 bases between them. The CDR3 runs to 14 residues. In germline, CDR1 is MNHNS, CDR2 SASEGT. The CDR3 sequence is CASREGSSGNTIYF. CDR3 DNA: TGTGCCAGCCGAGAGGGGTCCTCTGGAAACACCATATATTTT.

The CDR3: CASSPQGGIRTQYF. DNA of the CDR3: TGTGCCAGCAGCCCCCAGGGGGGCATCCGGACCCAGTACTTC. This chain uses TRBV7-3 with TRBJ2-5, with D possibly TRBD1 on 7 matching bases. Per the germline V gene, CDR1 is SGHTA and CDR2 is FQGTGA. This CDR3 has 14 amino acids. V was trimmed by 5 bases and J by 7 bases, leaving 17 bases between them.

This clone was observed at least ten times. Written as DNA, the CDR3 is TGTGCCAGCAGCTTAGGGGACAGGGGCTACGAGCAGTACTTC. Residues: CASSLGDRGYEQYF. The rearrangement joins TRBV11-1 to TRBJ2-7, with 10 nucleotides matching TRBD1. CDR3 length: 14 residues. Germline V gene data show CDR1 as SGHAT and CDR2 as FQDESV (reference sequence). The V segment lost 1 base and the J segment 3 bases; nucleotides outside the gene matches: 0. Filled out from reference TRBV11-1 and TRBJ2-7, the complete variable domain reads EAEVAQSPRYKITEKSQAVAFWCDPISGHATLYWYRQILGQGPELLVQFQDESVVDDSQLPKDRFSAERLKGVDSTLKIQPAELGDSAMYLCASSLGDRGYEQYFGPGTRLTVT.

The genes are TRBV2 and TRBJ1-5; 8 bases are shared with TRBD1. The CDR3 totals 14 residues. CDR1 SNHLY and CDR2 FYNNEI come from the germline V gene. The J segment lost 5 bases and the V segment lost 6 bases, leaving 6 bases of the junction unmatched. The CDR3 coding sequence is TGTGCCAGCAGGGACAGGGAAGCCGATCAGCCCCAGCATTTT. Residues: CASRDREADQPQHF.

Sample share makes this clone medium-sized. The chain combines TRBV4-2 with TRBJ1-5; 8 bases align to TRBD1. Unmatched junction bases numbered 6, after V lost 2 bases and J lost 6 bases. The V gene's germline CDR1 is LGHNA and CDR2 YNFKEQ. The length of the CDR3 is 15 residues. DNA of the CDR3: TGTGCCAGCAGCCAAACGACAGGGGTGAGTCAGCCCCAGCATTTT. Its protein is CASSQTTGVSQPQHF.

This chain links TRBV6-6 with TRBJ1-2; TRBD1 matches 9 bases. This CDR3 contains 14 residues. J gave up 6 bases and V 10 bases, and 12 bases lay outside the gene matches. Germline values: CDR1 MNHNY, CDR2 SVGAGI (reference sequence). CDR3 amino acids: CATSYRGLGDGYTF. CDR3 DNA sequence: TGTGCCACCTCGTACAGGGGGCTTGGAGATGGCTACACCTTC.

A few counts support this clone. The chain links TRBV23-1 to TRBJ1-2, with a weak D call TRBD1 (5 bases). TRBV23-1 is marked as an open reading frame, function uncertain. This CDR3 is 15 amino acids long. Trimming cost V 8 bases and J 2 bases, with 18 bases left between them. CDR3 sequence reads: CASGPLRSGNYGYTF. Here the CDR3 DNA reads TGCGCCAGCGGTCCTCTCCGCTCAGGGAACTATGGCTACACCTTC.

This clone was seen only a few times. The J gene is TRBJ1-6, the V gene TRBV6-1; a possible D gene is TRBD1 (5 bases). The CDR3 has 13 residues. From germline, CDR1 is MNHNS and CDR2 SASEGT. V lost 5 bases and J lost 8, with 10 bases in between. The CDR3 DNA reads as TGTGCCAGCAGTAGGGGAGAATATTCACCCCTCCACTTT. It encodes CASSRGEYSPLHF.

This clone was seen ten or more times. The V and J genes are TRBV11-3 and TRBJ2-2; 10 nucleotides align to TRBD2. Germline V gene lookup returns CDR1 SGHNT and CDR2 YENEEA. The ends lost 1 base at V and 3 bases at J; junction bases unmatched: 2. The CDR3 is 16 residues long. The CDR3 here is CASSLGGLAYTGELFF. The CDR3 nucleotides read TGTGCCAGCAGCTTAGGGGGACTAGCGTACACCGGGGAGCTGTTTTTT.

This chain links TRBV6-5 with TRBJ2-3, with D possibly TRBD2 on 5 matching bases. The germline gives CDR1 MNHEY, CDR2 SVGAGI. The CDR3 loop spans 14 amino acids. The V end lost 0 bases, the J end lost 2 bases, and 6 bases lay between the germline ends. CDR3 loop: CASSYSDYTDTQYF. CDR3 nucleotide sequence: TGTGCCAGCAGTTACTCAGACTACACAGATACGCAGTATTTT.

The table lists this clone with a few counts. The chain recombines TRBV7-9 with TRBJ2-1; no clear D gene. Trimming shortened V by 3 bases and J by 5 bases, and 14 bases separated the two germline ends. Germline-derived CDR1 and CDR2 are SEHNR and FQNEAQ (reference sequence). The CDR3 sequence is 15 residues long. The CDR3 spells CASSFRSPRDNEQFF. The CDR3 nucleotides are TGTGCCAGCAGCTTCCGTAGCCCCCGGGACAATGAGCAGTTCTTC.

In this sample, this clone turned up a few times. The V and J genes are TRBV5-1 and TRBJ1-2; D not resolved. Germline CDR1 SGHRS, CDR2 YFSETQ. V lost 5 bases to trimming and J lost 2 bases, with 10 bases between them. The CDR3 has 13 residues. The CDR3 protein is CASREGQNYGYTF. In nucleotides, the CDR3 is TGCGCCAGCAGAGAGGGCCAGAACTATGGCTACACCTTC.

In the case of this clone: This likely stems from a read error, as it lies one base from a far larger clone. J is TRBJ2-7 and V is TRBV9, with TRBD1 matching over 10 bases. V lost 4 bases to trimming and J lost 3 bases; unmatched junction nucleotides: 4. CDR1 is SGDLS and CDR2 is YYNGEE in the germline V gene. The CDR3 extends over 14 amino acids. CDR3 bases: TGTGCCAGCAGCCGGACAGGGGGAATCTACGAGCAGTACTTC. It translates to CASSRTGGIYEQYF.

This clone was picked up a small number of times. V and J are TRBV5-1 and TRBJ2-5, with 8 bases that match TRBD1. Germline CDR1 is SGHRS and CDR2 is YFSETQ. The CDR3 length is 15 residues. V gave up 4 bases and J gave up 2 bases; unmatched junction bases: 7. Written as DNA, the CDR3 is TGCGCCAGCAGCCAACCGGACAGGGCACAAGAGACCCAGTACTTC. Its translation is CASSQPDRAQETQYF.

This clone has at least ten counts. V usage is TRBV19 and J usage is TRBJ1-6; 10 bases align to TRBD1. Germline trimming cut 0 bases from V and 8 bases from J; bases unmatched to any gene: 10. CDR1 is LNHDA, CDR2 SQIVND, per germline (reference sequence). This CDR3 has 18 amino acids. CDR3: CASSIELLVGTGDSPLHF. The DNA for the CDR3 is TGTGCCAGTAGTATAGAACTTCTCGTCGGGACAGGGGATTCACCCCTCCACTTT.

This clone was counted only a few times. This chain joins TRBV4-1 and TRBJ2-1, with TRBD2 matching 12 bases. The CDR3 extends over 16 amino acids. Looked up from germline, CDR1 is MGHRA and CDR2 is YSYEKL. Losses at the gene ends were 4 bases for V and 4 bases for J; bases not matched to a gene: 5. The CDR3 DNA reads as TGCGCCAGCAGCCTTAGGACTAGCGGGGCGTACAATGAGCAGTTCTTC. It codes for CASSLRTSGAYNEQFF.

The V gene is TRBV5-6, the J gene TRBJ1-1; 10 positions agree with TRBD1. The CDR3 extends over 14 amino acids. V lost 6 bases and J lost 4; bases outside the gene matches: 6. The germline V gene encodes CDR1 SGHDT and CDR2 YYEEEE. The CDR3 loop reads CASTYGQGGTEAFF. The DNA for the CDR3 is TGTGCCAGCACTTATGGACAGGGGGGCACTGAAGCTTTCTTT.

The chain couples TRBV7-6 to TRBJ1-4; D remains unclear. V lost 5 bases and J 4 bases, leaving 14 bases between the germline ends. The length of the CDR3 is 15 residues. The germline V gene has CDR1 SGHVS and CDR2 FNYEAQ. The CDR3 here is CASSPRTGFNEKLFF. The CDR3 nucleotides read TGTGCCAGCAGCCCTAGAACCGGGTTTAATGAAAAACTGTTTTTT. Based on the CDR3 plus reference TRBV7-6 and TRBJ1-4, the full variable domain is GAGVSQSPRYKVTKRGQDVALRCDPISGHVSLYWYRQALGQGPEFLTYFNYEAQQDKSGLPNDRFSAERPEGSISTLTIQRTEQRDSAMYRCASSPRTGFNEKLFFGSGTQLSVL.

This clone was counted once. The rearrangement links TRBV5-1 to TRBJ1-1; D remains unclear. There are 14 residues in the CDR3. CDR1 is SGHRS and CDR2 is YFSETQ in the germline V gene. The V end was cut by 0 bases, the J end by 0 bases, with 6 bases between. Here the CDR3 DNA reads TGCGCCAGCAGCTTGGATGTCCTGAACACTGAAGCTTTCTTT. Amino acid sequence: CASSLDVLNTEAFF.

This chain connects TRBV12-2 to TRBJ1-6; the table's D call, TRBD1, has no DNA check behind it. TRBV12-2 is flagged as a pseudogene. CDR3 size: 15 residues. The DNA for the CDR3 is TGTGCAAGTCGCTTAGGCGGGACAGAGAATTCACCCCTCCACTTT. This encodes CASRLGGTENSPLHF.